The 17 T cell receptor beta chains given below trace back to one sample, sequenced in a study of blood T cells in healthy people across ages. It was with a sample-barcoded 5' primer and a J-beta primer mix that a second PCR of roughly 7 to 12 cycles was run. TCRdb reprocessed the 5' RACE reads via MiXCR and lists one record per CDR3 protein. In the table there are fewer than 1,000,000 distinct CDR3 sequences, more than 35% of which are singletons. Sequencing was performed on blood. Receptor source: a man aged 80 or over in good health.

This chain joins TRBV24-1 and TRBJ1-4; 8 bases agree with TRBD1. This CDR3 region has 16 residues. The germline gives CDR1 KGHDR, CDR2 SFDVKD. V was clipped by 4 bases and J by 7 bases; unmatched bases: 10. The CDR3 bases are TGTGCCACCAGTGACGGGACAGGTGGGGCAGGTGAAAAACTGTTTTTT. Amino acids: CATSDGTGGAGEKLFF.

CDR3 residues: CASTHSGNEQFF. CDR3 bases: TGTGCCAGCACCCATAGCGGCAATGAGCAGTTCTTC. The chain carries TRBV12-3 or TRBV12-4 and TRBJ2-1; possible D gene TRBD2, 6 bases. This CDR3 is built from 12 residues. V lost 7 bases to trimming and J lost 6 bases, with 10 bases between them.

This clonotype was recorded a few times. The genes are TRBV7-2 and TRBJ2-3; D uncertain. CDR3 size: 14 residues. In germline, CDR1 is SGHTA, CDR2 FQGNSA. V lost 3 bases and J lost 2, with 9 bases in between. The CDR3 region has the DNA TGTGCCAGCAGCTTCGCCGCCGCCACAGATACGCAGTATTTT. The encoded protein is CASSFAAATDTQYF.

This clonotype was counted a few times. This chain links TRBV5-1 with TRBJ2-1; 13 positions match TRBD2. V gave up 0 bases and J gave up 7 bases; unmatched junction bases: 4. The CDR3 has 16 residues. Per the germline V gene, CDR1 is SGHRS and CDR2 is YFSETQ. The CDR3 DNA reads as TGCGCCAGCAGCTTGGCCACTAGCGGGAGGGCGAATGAGCAGTTCTTC. This encodes CASSLATSGRANEQFF. Complete variable domain (other parts from reference TRBV5-1 and TRBJ2-1): KAGVTQTPRYLIKTRGQQVTLSCSPISGHRSVSWYQQTPGQGLQFLFEYFSETQRNKGNFPGRFSGRQFSNSRSEMNVSTLELGDSALYLCASSLATSGRANEQFFGPGTRLTVL.

The J gene is TRBJ2-7, the V gene TRBV28; D unresolved. This CDR3 contains 14 residues. V was cut by 5 bases and J by 3 bases, with 14 bases left in between. CDR1 is MDHEN, CDR2 SYDVKM, per germline. The CDR3 region is CASSLASLGYEQYF. The CDR3 DNA reads TGTGCCAGCAGTCTGGCTTCCCTGGGCTACGAGCAGTACTTC.

This clonotype was detected ten times or more. Relative to the germline gene, one junction end is altered; a read error may explain this. The CDR3 spells CSGEIGRGYTF. CDR3 DNA sequence: TGCAGCGGTGAAATCGGACGCGGCTACACCTTC. This chain joins TRBV29-1 and TRBJ1-2; D is ambiguous. From germline, CDR1 is SQVTM and CDR2 ANQGSEA. The CDR3 covers 11 residues.

The chain combines TRBV6-5 with TRBJ2-3; unclear D gene. Trimming pared 6 bases from V and 2 bases from J, leaving 9 bases between. Germline V CDR1 and CDR2: MNHEY, SVGAGI. This CDR3 spans 13 amino acids. This CDR3 is CASRNGPTDTQYF. The CDR3 bases are TGTGCCAGCAGAAACGGGCCCACAGATACGCAGTATTTT.

The V gene is TRBV5-1, the J gene TRBJ2-1; D is unresolved. This CDR3 contains 16 residues. Trimming cost V 2 bases and J 0 bases, with 12 bases left between them. Germline CDR1 and CDR2: SGHRS and YFSETQ. DNA for the CDR3: TGCGCCAGCAGCTTAAGGGTGGGCGGCTCCTACAATGAGCAGTTCTTC. Its protein product is CASSLRVGGSYNEQFF.

This clonotype was observed a handful of times. V and J are TRBV20-1 and TRBJ1-2; TRBD1 agrees at 11 bases. J gave up 3 bases and V 1 base, and 1 base lay outside the gene matches. CDR1 and CDR2 (germline): DFQATT, SNEGSKA (reference sequence). This CDR3 region has 14 residues. CDR3 sequence: CSARGTGGDYGYTF. CDR3 nucleotide sequence: TGCAGTGCTAGAGGGACAGGGGGCGACTATGGCTACACCTTC.

This clonotype was counted ten times or more. J is TRBJ2-5 and V is TRBV7-8; TRBD2 is a possible D gene (6 bases). The CDR3 extends over 13 amino acids. Germline loops: CDR1 SGHVS, CDR2 FQNEAQ. Trimming took 6 bases from V and 4 from J, leaving 12 bases between them. CDR3 coding DNA: TGTGCCAGCAGTTTGGGACTGCGAGAGACCCAGTACTTC. Encoded protein: CASSLGLRETQYF.

A single count supports this clonotype. This chain uses TRBV21-1 with TRBJ1-5; the table's D call TRBD1 went unverified against the DNA. TRBV21-1 is a listed pseudogene. The CDR3 spans 17 residues. CDR3 sequence: CASSAGTGKFSNQPQHF. The CDR3 DNA reads as TGTGCCAGCAGCGCCGGGACAGGGAAGTTTAGCAATCAGCCCCAGCATTTT.

On this clonotype: A much larger clone lies a single base off, so this may be a read error. The chain combines TRBV12-3 or TRBV12-4 with TRBJ2-3; D perhaps matches TRBD2 (7 bases). This CDR3 contains 14 residues. The CDR3, as DNA: TGTGCCAGCATTTTGAGGGGGGGAGCAGATATGCAGTATTTT. Protein sequence: CASILRGGADMQYF.

This chain uses TRBV11-2 with TRBJ2-6; 9 positions agree with TRBD2. This CDR3 is 19 amino acids long. V trimming: 1 base; J trimming: 3 bases; junction bases outside the gene matches: 10. Per germline, CDR1 SGHAT and CDR2 FQNNGV. CDR3 nucleotide sequence: TGTGCCAGCAGCTTAGCCAGCGGGAGGCCCCGCTTTGGGGCCAACGTCCTGACTTTC. Amino acid sequence: CASSLASGRPRFGANVLTF. Using reference TRBV11-2 and TRBJ2-6 for the parts outside the CDR3, the full variable domain is EAGVAQSPRYKIIEKRQSVAFWCNPISGHATLYWYQQILGQGPKLLIQFQNNGVVDDSQLPKDRFSAERLKGVDSTLKIQPAKLEDSAVYLCASSLASGRPRFGANVLTFGAGSRLTVL.

The gene calls are TRBV12-3 or TRBV12-4 and TRBJ2-1; 8 nucleotides agree with TRBD1. The CDR3 covers 17 residues. V was clipped by 6 bases and J by 0 bases; unmatched bases: 10. The CDR3 loop reads CASRRNTGGSSYNEQFF. The CDR3 DNA follows: TGTGCCAGCAGAAGGAATACAGGGGGGAGCTCCTACAATGAGCAGTTCTTC.

The sample holds a few counts of this clonotype. This chain uses TRBV3-1 with TRBJ2-2, with D perhaps TRBD1 (5 bases). Germline V lookup: CDR1 LGHDT, CDR2 YNNKEL (reference sequence). V lost 0 bases, J lost 2 bases, and 13 bases lay in between. The CDR3 is made up of 17 amino acids. CDR3: CASSQEWSDSNTGELFF. CDR3 DNA: TGTGCCAGCAGCCAAGAATGGTCCGACAGTAACACCGGGGAGCTGTTTTTT. The complete variable domain, with remaining parts taken from reference TRBV3-1 and TRBJ2-2, reads DTAVSQTPKYLVTQMGNDKSIKCEQNLGHDTMYWYKQDSKKFLKIMFSYNNKELIINETVPNRFSPKSPDKAHLNLHINSLELGDSAVYFCASSQEWSDSNTGELFFGEGSRLTVL.

This clonotype turned up a few times. CDR3 amino acids: CASSLGGQPQETQYF. CDR3 sequence (DNA): TGTGCCAGCAGCTTGGGGGGACAACCCCAAGAGACCCAGTACTTC. The chain recombines TRBV7-3 with TRBJ2-5, with D perhaps TRBD1 or TRBD2 (6 bases each). The CDR3 runs to 15 residues. Trimming removed 3 bases from V and 1 base from J, with 12 bases in between. Germline lookup yields CDR1 SGHTA and CDR2 FQGTGA.

This chain joins TRBV29-1 and TRBJ2-3; 7 positions agree with TRBD1. Germline CDR1 is SQVTM and CDR2 is ANQGSEA. The CDR3 is 12 amino acids. V was pared by 7 bases and J by 1 base, with 2 bases of the junction left unmatched. The CDR3 region has the DNA TGCAGCGACGACAGGGGCACAGATACGCAGTATTTT. Encoded protein: CSDDRGTDTQYF.